Reported below is one T cell receptor (beta chain). Its specificity is not known. The data originate from a study of T cell clonotyping in hematopoietic cell transplantation. Study results and limitations: After transplant, recipient diversity fell while pathologically expanded clonotypes grew through day 180.

Samples: about 28 days before transplant, then days 30, 100 and 180 after. The protocol was immunoSEQ multiplex PCR, while the TCRdb copy is restricted to in-frame clones and leaves out a portion. The sample carries fewer than 15,000 clones, about 70% recorded once. V dropped 3 bases and J dropped 4; count of bases not matched to a gene: 5. Germline CDR1 is KGHSH and CDR2 is LQKENI. The CDR3 length is 15 residues. J is TRBJ2-7 and V is TRBV18; 11 bases fit TRBD1. Sequencing used peripheral blood mononuclear cells, obtained 180 days after allogeneic stem cell transplant. The TCR sequence derives from a male patient aged 60-70 years who had an allogeneic stem cell transplant from an unrelated donor, so the T cells may come from the graft donor. Some clones in this sample may be carry-over from other donors' samples. As DNA, the CDR3 is TGTGCCAGCTCACCGTGGACAGGGGGCGGGTACGAGCAGTACTTC. This sequence encodes CASSPWTGGGYEQYF. The complete variable domain, with remaining parts taken from reference TRBV18 and TRBJ2-7, reads NAGVMQNPRHLVRRRGQEARLRCSPMKGHSHVYWYRQLPEEGLKFMVYLQKENIIDESGMPKERFSAEFPKEGPSILRIQQVVRGDSAAYFCASSPWTGGGYEQYFGPGTRLTVT.